A single sample is the source of the 16 T cell receptor beta chains below, sequenced in a study of beta chain features in type 1 diabetes. Expressed TCRB transcripts were sequenced because the entire RNA isolate underwent reverse transcription. Some clones are missing from TCRdb's copy, which holds only in-frame ones; the method was immunoSEQ multiplex PCR. The sample lists around 340,000 clones, approximately 8% occurring once. What was sequenced was central memory CD4+ T cells from blood. These receptor sequences come from a woman between 18 and 29 years old in good health.

This clone was seen a handful of times. The chain is built from TRBV7-3 and TRBJ2-5, with 8 positions matching TRBD2. The V segment lost 5 bases and the J segment 1 base; nucleotides outside the gene matches: 9. Germline V gene data show CDR1 as SGHTA and CDR2 as FQGTGA. This CDR3 comprises 16 residues. CDR3 sequence: CASSPGSGTRQETQYF. DNA for the CDR3: TGTGCCAGCAGCCCAGGTAGCGGGACACGCCAAGAGACCCAGTACTTC.

The V gene is TRBV28, the J gene TRBJ2-7; D possibly corresponds to TRBD2 (6 bases). The CDR3 sequence is 16 residues long. Trimming took 3 bases from V and 5 from J, leaving 20 bases between them. In germline, CDR1 is MDHEN, CDR2 SYDVKM. The CDR3 spells CASSFMKGGGVDEQYF. CDR3 bases: TGTGCCAGCAGTTTTATGAAGGGAGGTGGAGTAGACGAGCAGTACTTC.

The genes are TRBV9 and TRBJ2-7; 14 nucleotides line up with TRBD2. Trimming at V came to 0 bases and at J to 5 bases, leaving 7 bases not matched to a gene. The CDR3 contains 17 residues. Germline V lookup: CDR1 SGDLS, CDR2 YYNGEE. The CDR3 spells CASSVGTPGLAGDEQYF. In nucleotides, the CDR3 is TGTGCCAGCAGCGTAGGTACCCCGGGACTAGCGGGAGACGAGCAGTACTTC.

The chain couples TRBV9 to TRBJ2-2, with D unclear. With 0 bases removed from V and 3 bases from J, the gap between germline ends came to 9 bases. This CDR3 spans 15 amino acids. The germline CDR1 and CDR2 sequences are SGDLS and YYNGEE. In DNA, the CDR3 is TGTGCCAGCAGCGTAGCCAGGAGTTACACCGGGGAGCTGTTTTTT. Its protein product is CASSVARSYTGELFF.

J is TRBJ2-7 and V is TRBV5-1; tentatively, D is TRBD2 (6 bases). The CDR3 spans 15 residues. V lost 0 bases and J 1 base, leaving 11 bases between the germline ends. CDR1 is SGHRS and CDR2 is YFSETQ in the germline V gene. CDR3: CASSLGLVRSYEQYF. The DNA for the CDR3 is TGCGCCAGCAGCTTGGGACTAGTCAGATCCTACGAGCAGTACTTC.

V usage is TRBV9 and J usage is TRBJ1-4; D might be TRBD1 (6 bases). CDR3 length equals 16 residues. CDR1 is SGDLS and CDR2 is YYNGEE in the germline V gene. V lost 2 bases, J lost 0 bases, and 11 bases lay in between. The CDR3 reads CASSVGQGTTNEKLFF. The CDR3, as DNA: TGTGCCAGCAGCGTCGGGCAGGGGACAACTAATGAAAAACTGTTTTTT.

This clone was observed a few times. The same CDR3 can be traced to other DNA sequences in this sample. V gene TRBV7-9 combines with J gene TRBJ2-6; D possibly corresponds to TRBD1 (5 bases). CDR3 length equals 16 residues. CDR1 SEHNR and CDR2 FQNEAQ come from the germline V gene (reference sequence). V lost 1 base and J lost 2, with 9 bases in between. CDR3 protein: CASSLGVGAGANVLTF. The CDR3 coding sequence is TGTGCCAGCAGCTTAGGGGTAGGGGCTGGGGCCAACGTCCTGACTTTC.

The chain uses TRBV5-6 and TRBJ2-7, with 11 bases identical to TRBD2. The germline gives CDR1 SGHDT, CDR2 YYEEEE. The CDR3 sequence is 15 residues long. With 2 bases clipped from V and 3 bases from J, the junction kept 4 bases outside the gene matches. CDR3 protein: CASSLRLAGLYEQYF. In nucleotides, the CDR3 is TGTGCCAGCAGCTTACGACTAGCGGGGCTCTACGAGCAGTACTTC.

J is TRBJ2-3 and V is TRBV7-2; D remains unclear. V dropped 8 bases and J dropped 2 bases, with 11 bases sitting between them. The CDR3 is 13 residues long. The germline V gene has CDR1 SGHTA and CDR2 FQGNSA. The CDR3 bases are TGTGCCAGCGTTCTCCACTTCACAGATACGCAGTATTTT. This encodes CASVLHFTDTQYF.

This rearrangement joins TRBV10-2 to TRBJ2-7; 12 nucleotides align to TRBD2. J was trimmed by 4 bases and V by 8 bases; bases with no gene match: 6. The CDR3 loop spans 14 amino acids. Germline lookup yields CDR1 WSHSY and CDR2 SAAADI. CDR3 sequence: CASSTSGSVYEQYF. In DNA form, the CDR3 reads TGCGCCAGCTCGACTAGCGGGAGTGTGTACGAGCAGTACTTC.

This clone occurred a few times. This chain joins TRBV28 and TRBJ2-2; TRBD1 matches 12 bases. Germline V gene lookup returns CDR1 MDHEN and CDR2 SYDVKM. This CDR3 is 18 amino acids long. V shed 4 bases, J shed 7 bases, and the junction held 13 bases outside the gene matches. DNA for the CDR3: TGTGCCAGCAGTTCATATGGGACAGGGGGCTATCGTGGCGGGGAGCTGTTTTTT. Its translation: CASSSYGTGGYRGGELFF.

This clone has at least ten counts. This chain uses TRBV14 with TRBJ2-1; D is uncertain. The CDR3 covers 12 residues. Germline V CDR1 and CDR2: SGHDN, FVKESK. The V gene lost 0 bases and the J gene lost 12 bases, with 9 bases spanning the gap. CDR3 loop: CASSQDRVGQFF. The CDR3 DNA reads TGTGCCAGCAGCCAAGATCGCGTCGGGCAGTTCTTC.

This clone has a count of ten or more. The CDR3 here is CASSSPSSGNTIYF. The CDR3 nucleotides read TGTGCCAGCAGTTCGCCCAGCTCTGGAAACACCATATATTTT. This sequence joins TRBV28 and TRBJ1-3; unclear D gene. The CDR3 sequence is 14 residues long. Trimming shortened V by 4 bases and J by 0 bases, and 7 bases separated the two germline ends. Germline V gene sequence: CDR1 MDHEN, CDR2 SYDVKM.

As concerns this clone: With a much larger clone just one base away, this may be a read error. The chain couples TRBV13 to TRBJ2-7; 7 nucleotides align to TRBD1. CDR1 is PRHDT, CDR2 FYEKMQ, per germline (reference sequence). The CDR3 extends over 12 amino acids. V trimming: 5 bases; J trimming: 2 bases; junction bases outside the gene matches: 0. CDR3 in DNA: TGTGCCAGCAGCCAGGGGGCCTACGAGCAGTACTTC. Its translation is CASSQGAYEQYF.

This clone was counted at least ten times. V is TRBV6-5 and J is TRBJ1-4; 8 bases agree with TRBD1. The germline gives CDR1 MNHEY, CDR2 SVGAGI. The ends lost 8 bases at V and 8 bases at J; junction bases unmatched: 4. The CDR3 is made up of 12 amino acids. CDR3 nucleotide sequence: TGTGCCAGCCGACAGGGGAAGGAAAAACTGTTTTTT. As protein: CASRQGKEKLFF.

The CDR3 coding sequence is TGTGCCAGCAGTTTGATGGGACAAAACTATGGCTACACCTTC. Residues: CASSLMGQNYGYTF. J is TRBJ1-2 and V is TRBV27, with D perhaps TRBD1 (6 bases). CDR1 and CDR2 (germline): MNHEY, SMNVEV (reference sequence). Trimming took 3 bases from V and 2 from J, leaving 10 bases between them. This CDR3 is built from 14 residues.